This T cell receptor (beta chain) derives from a study of blood T cells in healthy people across ages. Findings and caveats of the study: Bulk PBMC profiling left naive and antigen-experienced comparisons inconclusive.

PBMCs numbering at least 6.5 million were isolated per sample. Total RNA was isolated from each sample in quantities of at least 6 micrograms. A second PCR, run for about 7 to 11 cycles, used a sample-barcoded 5' primer plus a J-beta primer mix. A template-switch adaptor that had 12 random nucleotides put a tag on each cDNA molecule. TCRdb itself ran the 5' RACE reads through MiXCR, one entry per CDR3 protein. The repertoire consists of about 1 million distinct CDR3 sequences, with 40% to 50% occurring once and the leading ten covering under 20%. As for this clonotype: Its specificity is not known.

CDR3 length: 15 amino acids. The V gene lost 1 base and the J gene lost 0 bases, with 10 bases spanning the gap. Germline assignment: CDR1 SQVTM and CDR2 ANQGSEA. Sequenced sample: blood. This clonotype was sampled from an older woman in good health. The rearrangement joins TRBV29-1 to TRBJ2-1, with D uncertain. The CDR3 DNA sequence: TGCAGCGTTGAAGTCGGTGTTAGCTCCTACAATGAGCAGTTCTTC. Encoded protein: CSVEVGVSSYNEQFF.